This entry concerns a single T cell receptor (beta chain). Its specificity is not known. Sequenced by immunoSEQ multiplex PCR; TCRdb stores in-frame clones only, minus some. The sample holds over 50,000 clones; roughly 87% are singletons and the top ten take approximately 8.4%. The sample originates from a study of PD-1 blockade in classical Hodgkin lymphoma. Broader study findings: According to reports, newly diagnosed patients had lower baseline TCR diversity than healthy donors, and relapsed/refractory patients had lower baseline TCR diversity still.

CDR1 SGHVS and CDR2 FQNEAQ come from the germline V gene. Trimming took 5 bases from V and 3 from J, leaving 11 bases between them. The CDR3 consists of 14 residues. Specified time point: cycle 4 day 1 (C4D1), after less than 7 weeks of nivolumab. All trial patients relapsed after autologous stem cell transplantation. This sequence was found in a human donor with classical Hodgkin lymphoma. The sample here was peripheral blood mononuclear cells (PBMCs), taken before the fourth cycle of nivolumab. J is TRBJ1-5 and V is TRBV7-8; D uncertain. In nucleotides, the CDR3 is TGTGCCAGCAGCGTTGCTGAAATCAATCAGCCCCAGCATTTT. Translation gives CASSVAEINQPQHF.